This T cell receptor (beta chain) was obtained from a study of T-cell memory formation after mild COVID-19. Points from the study as a whole: In second-wave clones peaking day 37, SARS-CoV-2 specificity remained unconfirmed.

CDR1 is SGDLS and CDR2 is YYNGEE in the germline V gene. This CDR3 contains 12 residues. Trimming cost V 0 bases and J 8 bases, with 5 bases left between them. 5'RACE, which relied on constant-segment primers, yielded TCR alpha and TCR beta cDNA libraries carrying sample barcodes and UMIs. TCRdb reanalysed the 5' RACE reads using MiXCR and keeps one entry per CDR3 protein. The profile shows around 150,000 distinct CDR3 sequences, 14% of them singletons. In regard to this clonotype: The antigen remains undetermined.

The clonotype originates from an adult woman who had mild COVID-19 (a few samples of this study predate the infection). Cell type and time point are not known. The specimen was PBMCs or a T cell subset sorted from them (not recorded which). The chain carries TRBV9 and TRBJ2-2; D is uncertain. CDR3 protein: CASSVASGELFF. CDR3 in DNA: TGTGCCAGCAGCGTAGCCTCTGGGGAGCTGTTTTTT.